Listed below are T cell receptor beta chains from one sample, sequenced in a study of cytomegalovirus exposure and HLA in healthy donors. Profiling relied on immunoSEQ multiplex PCR, and the TCRdb table lists in-frame clones only, not all of them. This sample carries about 68,000 clones, around four fifths of them seen once, and the ten largest clones take roughly 6.8%. Specimen: PBMCs. The source of these receptors is a human donor in good health. CDR3s include the opening cysteine and the closing phenylalanine or tryptophan. The D gene is left open where the match is weak. Size is omitted from some rows. Given values are once, few, many or a class for expanded clones.

D: TRBD1
J: TRBJ2-7
size: .
V: TRBV2
DNA: TGTGCCAGCAGTAGGGACAGGAGTTCGGACGAGCAGTACTTC
CDR3: CASSRDRSSDEQYF

D: TRBD1
J: TRBJ1-2
size: few
V: TRBV7-8
DNA: TGTGCCAGCAGCTCCCGGGACAGAGTAAACTATGGCTACACCTTC
CDR3: CASSSRDRVNYGYTF

D: .
J: TRBJ2-2
size: few
V: TRBV5-1
DNA: TGCGCCAGCAGCTTGGTTGCAGTCACCGGGGAGCTGTTTTTT
CDR3: CASSLVAVTGELFF

D: TRBD2
J: TRBJ2-1
size: .
V: TRBV28
DNA: TGTGCCAGCAGGCAGGGACTAGCGGGCTACAATGAGCAGTTCTTC
CDR3: CASRQGLAGYNEQFF

D: .
J: TRBJ2-3
size: .
V: TRBV9
DNA: TGTGCCAGCACCCTCGGTTGGTCAAGCACAGATACGCAGTATTTT
CDR3: CASTLGWSSTDTQYF

D: TRBD2
J: TRBJ2-7
size: .
V: TRBV10-3
DNA: TGTGCCATCAGTGAGGCAGGACTAGCGGGGGACCGCTCCTACGAGCAGTACTTC
CDR3: CAISEAGLAGDRSYEQYF

D: TRBD1
J: TRBJ2-3
size: .
V: TRBV30
DNA: TGTGCCTGGAGTCGGGTGGGACAGGGTACAGATACGCAGTATTTT
CDR3: CAWSRVGQGTDTQYF

D: TRBD1
J: TRBJ2-7
size: once
V: TRBV10-3
DNA: TGTGCCATCACTCGGGACAGGGAGGTTTACGAGCAGTACTTC
CDR3: CAITRDREVYEQYF

D: .
J: TRBJ1-2
size: .
V: TRBV25-1
DNA: TGTGCCAGCGGGGGAGGTCGAGAAAATTATGGCTACACCTTC
CDR3: CASGGGRENYGYTF

D: TRBD2
J: TRBJ2-5
size: .
V: TRBV9
DNA: TGTGCCAGCAGCCCCGGACTAGGGGAGACCCAGTACTTC
CDR3: CASSPGLGETQYF

D: TRBD1
J: TRBJ2-5
size: .
V: TRBV5-1
DNA: TGCGCCAGCAGCTTGGGGACAGGGGGCCGAGGGGAGACCCAGTACTTC
CDR3: CASSLGTGGRGETQYF

D: TRBD1
J: TRBJ1-4
size: .
V: TRBV5-6
DNA: TGTGCCAGCAGCCCTCTGGTGGGACAGGACACCGCAACTAATGAAAAACTGTTTTTT
CDR3: CASSPLVGQDTATNEKLFF

D: TRBD2
J: TRBJ2-1
size: .
V: TRBV5-3
DNA: TGTGCCAGAAGCTCTTCTAGCGGGGGGGGCCTGGACGACAATGAGCAGTTCTTC
CDR3: CARSSSSGGGLDDNEQFF

D: .
J: TRBJ2-1
size: .
V: TRBV7-9
DNA: TGTGCCAGCAGCGACTCCAATTCCTACAATGAGCAGTTCTTC
CDR3: CASSDSNSYNEQFF

D: TRBD2
J: TRBJ2-2
size: .
V: TRBV7-3
DNA: TGTGCCAGCAAACTAATTGGGGCTAGCGGGGGGCCGTCGAACACCGGGGAGCTGTTTTTT
CDR3: CASKLIGASGGPSNTGELFF

D: .
J: TRBJ2-5
size: .
V: TRBV27
DNA: TGTGCCAGCAGTTTATCGTATTTAGAGACCCAGTACTTC
CDR3: CASSLSYLETQYF

D: .
J: TRBJ1-2
size: .
V: TRBV5-1
DNA: TGCGCCAGCAGCTTGAGATTGATGAGCGATGGCTACACCTTC
CDR3: CASSLRLMSDGYTF

D: TRBD2
J: TRBJ2-5
size: .
V: TRBV19
DNA: TGTGCCAGTACCGGCGGGGAGGGTTGGAGAGAGACCCAGTACTTC
CDR3: CASTGGEGWRETQYF

D: TRBD1
J: TRBJ2-5
size: .
V: TRBV19
DNA: TGTGCCAGTGCTATCGAACGGGACAGGGGAGGGGAGACCCAGTACTTC
CDR3: CASAIERDRGGETQYF

D: TRBD1
J: TRBJ2-3
size: .
V: TRBV5-1
DNA: TGCGCCAGCAGCCTAAAAGCAGGGGGCAGCACAGATACGCAGTATTTT
CDR3: CASSLKAGGSTDTQYF

D: .
J: TRBJ1-3
size: .
V: TRBV7-7
DNA: TGTGCTAGCAGCTCGACAAACTCTGGAAACACCATATATTTT
CDR3: CASSSTNSGNTIYF

D: TRBD1
J: TRBJ1-1
size: .
V: TRBV10-3
DNA: TGTGCCATCAGTGACGGACAGGCGACCACTGAAGCTTTCTTT
CDR3: CAISDGQATTEAFF

D: .
J: TRBJ2-3
size: .
V: TRBV6-1
DNA: TGTGCCAGCAGGCTCCCCGGATCCCCTGCGGAGACGCAGTATTTT
CDR3: CASRLPGSPAETQYF

D: .
J: TRBJ1-1
size: once
V: TRBV7-2
DNA: TGTGCCAGCAGCCTAGGGAGGGAGGGGGTGAGCACTGAAGCTTTCTTT
CDR3: CASSLGREGVSTEAFF

D: TRBD1
J: TRBJ2-5
size: .
V: TRBV18
DNA: TGTGCCAGCTCGCGCCAGGGGGACCAAGAGACCCAGTACTTC
CDR3: CASSRQGDQETQYF

D: .
J: TRBJ2-2
size: .
V: TRBV7-7
DNA: TGTGCTAGCAGCTTGGGAGCCCTCGACACCGGGGAGCTGTTTTTT
CDR3: CASSLGALDTGELFF

D: .
J: TRBJ2-4
size: .
V: TRBV6-5
DNA: TGTGCCAGCAGCCCCGGAGGAAACATTCAGTACTTC
CDR3: CASSPGGNIQYF

D: .
J: TRBJ1-2
size: few
V: TRBV6-5
DNA: TGTGCCAGCAGTTATTACCTGACAGGATCCTATGGCTACACCTTC
CDR3: CASSYYLTGSYGYTF

D: .
J: TRBJ2-3
size: .
V: TRBV4-2
DNA: TGTGCCAGCAGCCAAGAACTGAATACAGATACGCAGTATTTT
CDR3: CASSQELNTDTQYF

D: .
J: TRBJ2-1
size: .
V: TRBV5-1
DNA: TGCGCCAGCAGAAGGGGTCAGGGTATGACTGAGCAGTTCTTC
CDR3: CASRRGQGMTEQFF

D: TRBD1
J: TRBJ2-3
size: .
V: TRBV9
DNA: TGTGCCAGCAGCGTAGGGGGACAGGTCCACACAGATACGCAGTATTTT
CDR3: CASSVGGQVHTDTQYF

D: TRBD2
J: TRBJ2-7
size: .
V: TRBV5-1
DNA: TGCGCCAGCAGCTTCGGACTAGCGGGGAAGCCCTACGAGCAGTACTTC
CDR3: CASSFGLAGKPYEQYF

D: TRBD1
J: TRBJ2-3
size: .
V: TRBV5-1
DNA: TGCGCTAGCAGCTTAACCGGGACAGCGGGCACAGATACGCAGTATTTT
CDR3: CASSLTGTAGTDTQYF

D: TRBD1
J: TRBJ1-2
size: .
V: TRBV6-4
DNA: TGTGCCAGCAGGGGACAGCCTATCCCTTATGGCTACACCTTC
CDR3: CASRGQPIPYGYTF

D: .
J: TRBJ2-2
size: .
V: TRBV7-7
DNA: TGTGCCAGCAGCTTAAATAGTAACACCGGGGAGCTGTTTTTT
CDR3: CASSLNSNTGELFF

D: TRBD1
J: TRBJ2-2
size: .
V: TRBV9
DNA: TGTGCCAGCAGCGAGATCGGGACAGGGGATATCACCGGGGAGCTGTTTTTT
CDR3: CASSEIGTGDITGELFF

D: .
J: TRBJ2-2
size: .
V: TRBV7-6
DNA: TGTGCCAGCAGCCCGGCAGGAGGCGCAGAGCTGTTTTTT
CDR3: CASSPAGGAELFF

D: .
J: TRBJ1-1
size: .
V: TRBV19
DNA: TGTGCCAGTAGCCCGCCGGGGCGAAGGGAGGGAGCTTTCTTT
CDR3: CASSPPGRREGAFF

D: TRBD2
J: TRBJ2-7
size: .
V: TRBV29-1
DNA: TGCAGCGTTGTCCTTAGCGGGGGCTACGAGCAGTACTTC
CDR3: CSVVLSGGYEQYF

D: TRBD1
J: TRBJ1-1
size: .
V: TRBV4-1
DNA: TGCGCCAGCAGCCAAGATCCAAGGGGGCGGGGGGACACTGAAGCTTTCTTT
CDR3: CASSQDPRGRGDTEAFF

D: .
J: TRBJ1-4
size: .
V: TRBV27
DNA: TGTGCCAGCAGTTTTACAAATGCAGGGTTTGTGGAAAAACTGTTTTTT
CDR3: CASSFTNAGFVEKLFF